This TCR beta chain was captured by sequencing in a study of cytomegalovirus exposure and HLA in healthy donors. To note about this clone: The antigen remains unidentified.

CDR3 size: 15 residues. V was pared by 2 bases and J by 4 bases, with 5 bases of the junction left unmatched. Looked up from germline, CDR1 is SGHRS and CDR2 is YFSETQ. Broader study findings: HLA alleles showed associations with 15,000 to 20,000 TCR beta sequences in a later analysis, at a 0.05 false discovery rate.

The PCR made use of 60 Vbeta and 13 Jbeta primers. Generated by immunoSEQ multiplex PCR, the TCRdb table keeps only in-frame clones and is missing some. The sample holds about 170,000 clones, about 85% seen once. The J gene is TRBJ2-2, the V gene TRBV5-1; 7 nucleotides align to TRBD1. Sequenced input: PBMCs. This receptor was identified in a man between 18 and 29 years old in good health and CMV-seropositive. CDR3 nucleotide sequence: TGCGCCAGCAGCTTACGGACAGGAGGCACCGGGGAGCTGTTTTTT. Its protein product is CASSLRTGGTGELFF.